The sample holds a few counts of the clone carrying this T cell receptor beta chain. Antigen unknown. Described treatment: roughly 10-day PBMC culture with coronavirus spike peptide pools or control peptides (ViraFEST assay). Antigen-specific T cell expansion with peptide pools preceded TCR sequencing in the ViraFEST approach. With approximately 9.9 ug/ml peptide pools and 9.5 to 10 IU/ml IL-2, PBMCs were cultured at about 2 million per well. At days 3 and 7, half the medium was exchanged for fresh IL-2 medium. Sequence data for DNA of cultured CD4+ T cells were generated by the Oncomine TCR Beta short-read assay. TCRdb re-called the PCR reads through MiXCR, storing one row per CDR3 protein. The data hold 20,000 to 25,000 distinct CDR3 sequences, with over 35% observed a single time. This sample is part of a study of vaccination and CD4 T cells after COVID-19. Overall study findings and caveats: Post-vaccination reactive clonotypes (median roughly 40) did not differ significantly from post-infection (21).

Sequenced here: CD4+ T cells from blood, cultured in vitro, sampled before SARS-CoV-2 vaccination. This clonotype originated in a human donor who received a COVID-19 vaccine.

CDR3 DNA: TGTGCCAGCAGTGGGGCGACAGGGTCGAACACTGAAGCTTTCTTT. Protein: CASSGATGSNTEAFF. The chain has TRBV2 and TRBJ1-1; 7 bases align to TRBD1. With V trimmed by 4 bases and J by 1 base, 6 bases remained unmatched. CDR1 SNHLY and CDR2 FYNNEI come from the germline V gene. This CDR3 is built from 15 residues.